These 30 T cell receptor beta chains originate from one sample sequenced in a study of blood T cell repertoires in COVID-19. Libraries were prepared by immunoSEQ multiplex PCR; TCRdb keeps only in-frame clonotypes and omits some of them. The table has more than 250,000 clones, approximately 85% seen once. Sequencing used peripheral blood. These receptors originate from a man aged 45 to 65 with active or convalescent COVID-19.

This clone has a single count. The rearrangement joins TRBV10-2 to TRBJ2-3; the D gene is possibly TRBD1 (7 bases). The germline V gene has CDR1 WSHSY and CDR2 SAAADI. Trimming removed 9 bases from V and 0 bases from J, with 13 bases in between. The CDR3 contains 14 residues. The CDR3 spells CASRQGLSTDTQYF. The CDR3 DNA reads TGCGCCAGTCGACAGGGACTTAGCACAGATACGCAGTATTTT.

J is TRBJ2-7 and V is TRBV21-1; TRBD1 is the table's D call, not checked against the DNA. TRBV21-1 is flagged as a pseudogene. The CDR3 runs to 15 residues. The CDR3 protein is CASSQRPTHSYEQYF. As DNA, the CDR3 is TGTGCCAGCAGCCAACGCCCGACACACTCCTACGAGCAGTACTTC.

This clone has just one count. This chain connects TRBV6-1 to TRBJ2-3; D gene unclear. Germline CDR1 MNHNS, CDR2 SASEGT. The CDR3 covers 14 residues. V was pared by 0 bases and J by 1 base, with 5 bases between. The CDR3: CASSEAGGTDTQYF. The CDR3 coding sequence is TGTGCCAGCAGTGAAGCTGGAGGCACAGATACGCAGTATTTT.

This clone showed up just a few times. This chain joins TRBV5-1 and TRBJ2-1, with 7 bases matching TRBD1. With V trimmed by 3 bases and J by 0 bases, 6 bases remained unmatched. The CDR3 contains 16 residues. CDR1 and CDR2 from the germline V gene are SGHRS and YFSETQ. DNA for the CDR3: TGCGCCAGCAGCTCCCAACAGGGGAGCTCCTACAATGAGCAGTTCTTC. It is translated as CASSSQQGSSYNEQFF.

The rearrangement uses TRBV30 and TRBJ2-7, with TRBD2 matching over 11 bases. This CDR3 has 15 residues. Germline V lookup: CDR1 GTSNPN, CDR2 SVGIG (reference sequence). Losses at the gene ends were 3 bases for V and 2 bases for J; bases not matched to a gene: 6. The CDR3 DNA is TGTGCCTGGAGAGCTAGCGGGAGGACAACCTACGAGCAGTACTTC. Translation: CAWRASGRTTYEQYF.

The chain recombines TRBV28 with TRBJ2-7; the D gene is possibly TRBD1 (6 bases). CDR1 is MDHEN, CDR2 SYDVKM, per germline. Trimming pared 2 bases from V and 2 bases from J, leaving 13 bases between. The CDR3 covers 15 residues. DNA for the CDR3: TGTGCCAGCAGTTTACCGGGACACGTACCCTACGAGCAGTACTTC. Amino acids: CASSLPGHVPYEQYF.

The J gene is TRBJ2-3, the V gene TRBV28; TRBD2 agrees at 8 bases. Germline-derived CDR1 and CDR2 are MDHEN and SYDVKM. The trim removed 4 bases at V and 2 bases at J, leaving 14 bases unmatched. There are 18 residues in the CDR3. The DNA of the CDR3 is TGTGCCAGCAGTTCTCCCCCGGGGGGGGGCGCGGACACAGATACGCAGTATTTT. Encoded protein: CASSSPPGGGADTDTQYF.

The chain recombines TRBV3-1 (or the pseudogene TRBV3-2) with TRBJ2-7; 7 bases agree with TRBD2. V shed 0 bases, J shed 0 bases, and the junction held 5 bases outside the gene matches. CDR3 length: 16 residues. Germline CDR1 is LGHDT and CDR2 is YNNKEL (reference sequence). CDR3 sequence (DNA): TGTGCCAGCAGCCAAGAAGCGGGGTTGACCTCCTACGAGCAGTACTTC. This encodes CASSQEAGLTSYEQYF.

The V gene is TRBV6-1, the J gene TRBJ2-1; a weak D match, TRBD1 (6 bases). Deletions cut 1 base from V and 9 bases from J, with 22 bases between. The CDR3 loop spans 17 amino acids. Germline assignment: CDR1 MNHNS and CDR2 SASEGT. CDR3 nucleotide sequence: TGTGCCAGCAGTGAAGAAAGGCGCAGGGGTCCTGGAGGTGAGCAGTTCTTC. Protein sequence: CASSEERRRGPGGEQFF.

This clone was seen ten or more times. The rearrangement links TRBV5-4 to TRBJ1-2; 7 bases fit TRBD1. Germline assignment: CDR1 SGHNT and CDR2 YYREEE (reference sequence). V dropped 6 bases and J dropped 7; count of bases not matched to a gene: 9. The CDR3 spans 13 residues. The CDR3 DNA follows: TGTGCCAGCACCCCCGACAGGGCGGCTGGCTACACCTTC. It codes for CASTPDRAAGYTF.

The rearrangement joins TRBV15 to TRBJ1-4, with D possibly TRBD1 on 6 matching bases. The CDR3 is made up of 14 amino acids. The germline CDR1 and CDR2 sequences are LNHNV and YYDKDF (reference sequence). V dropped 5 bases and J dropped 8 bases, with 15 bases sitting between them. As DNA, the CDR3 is TGTGCCACCAGCCAGAGGTCCAGGGGCGAAAAACTGTTTTTT. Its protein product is CATSQRSRGEKLFF.

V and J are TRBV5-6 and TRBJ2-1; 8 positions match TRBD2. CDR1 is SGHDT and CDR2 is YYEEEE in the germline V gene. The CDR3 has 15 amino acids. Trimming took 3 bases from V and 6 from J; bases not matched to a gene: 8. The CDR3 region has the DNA TGTGCCAGCAGCTGGGAGGGGCTAGCGGGCAATGAGCAGTTCTTC. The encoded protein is CASSWEGLAGNEQFF.

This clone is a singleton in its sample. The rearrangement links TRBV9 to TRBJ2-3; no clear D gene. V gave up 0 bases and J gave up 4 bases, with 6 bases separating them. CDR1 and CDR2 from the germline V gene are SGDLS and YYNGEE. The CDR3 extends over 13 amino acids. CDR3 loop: CASSVGLSDTQYF. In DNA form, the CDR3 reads TGTGCCAGCAGCGTAGGTCTCTCAGATACGCAGTATTTT. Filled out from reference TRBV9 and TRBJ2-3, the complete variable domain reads DSGVTQTPKHLITATGQRVTLRCSPRSGDLSVYWYQQSLDQGLQFLIQYYNGEERAKGNILERFSAQQFPDLHSELNLSSLELGDSALYFCASSVGLSDTQYFGPGTRLTVL.

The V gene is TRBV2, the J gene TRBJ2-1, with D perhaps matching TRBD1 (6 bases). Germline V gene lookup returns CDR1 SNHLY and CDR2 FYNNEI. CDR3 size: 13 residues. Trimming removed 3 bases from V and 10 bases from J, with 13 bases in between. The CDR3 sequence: CASSEPTGTEQFF. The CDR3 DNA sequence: TGTGCCAGCAGTGAGCCGACAGGCACGGAGCAGTTCTTC.

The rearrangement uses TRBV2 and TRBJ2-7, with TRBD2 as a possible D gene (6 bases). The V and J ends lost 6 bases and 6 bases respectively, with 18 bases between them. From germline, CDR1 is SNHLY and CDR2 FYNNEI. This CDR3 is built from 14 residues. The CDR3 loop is CASRMEGLFREQYF. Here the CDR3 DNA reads TGTGCCAGCAGGATGGAGGGGTTGTTCCGCGAGCAGTACTTC.

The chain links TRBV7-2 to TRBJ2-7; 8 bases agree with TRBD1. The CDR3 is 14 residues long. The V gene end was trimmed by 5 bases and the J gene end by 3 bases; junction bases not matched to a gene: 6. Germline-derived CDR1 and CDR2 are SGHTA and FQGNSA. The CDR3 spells CASSIGQGYYEQYF. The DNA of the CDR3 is TGTGCCAGCAGCATCGGACAGGGTTACTACGAGCAGTACTTC.

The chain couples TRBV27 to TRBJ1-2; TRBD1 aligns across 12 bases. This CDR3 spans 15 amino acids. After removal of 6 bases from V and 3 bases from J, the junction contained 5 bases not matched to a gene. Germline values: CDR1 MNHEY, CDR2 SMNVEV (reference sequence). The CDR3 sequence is CASRPGQGAYYGYTF. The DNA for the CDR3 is TGTGCCAGCAGACCGGGACAGGGGGCGTACTATGGCTACACCTTC.

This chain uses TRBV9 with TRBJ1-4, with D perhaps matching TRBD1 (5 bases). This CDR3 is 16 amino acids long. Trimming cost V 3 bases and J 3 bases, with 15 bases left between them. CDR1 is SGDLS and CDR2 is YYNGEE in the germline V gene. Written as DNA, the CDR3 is TGTGCCAGCAGCGCTACTACTCGGGGGGCTAATGAAAAACTGTTTTTT. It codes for CASSATTRGANEKLFF. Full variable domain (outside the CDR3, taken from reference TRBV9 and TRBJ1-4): DSGVTQTPKHLITATGQRVTLRCSPRSGDLSVYWYQQSLDQGLQFLIQYYNGEERAKGNILERFSAQQFPDLHSELNLSSLELGDSALYFCASSATTRGANEKLFFGSGTQLSVL.

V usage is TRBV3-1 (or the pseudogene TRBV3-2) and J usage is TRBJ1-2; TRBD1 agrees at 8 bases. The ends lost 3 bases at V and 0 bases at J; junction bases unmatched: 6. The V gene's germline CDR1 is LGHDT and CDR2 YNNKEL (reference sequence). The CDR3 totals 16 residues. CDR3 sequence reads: CASSHHGQGTNYGYTF. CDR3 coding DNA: TGTGCCAGCAGCCATCACGGACAGGGAACTAACTATGGCTACACCTTC.

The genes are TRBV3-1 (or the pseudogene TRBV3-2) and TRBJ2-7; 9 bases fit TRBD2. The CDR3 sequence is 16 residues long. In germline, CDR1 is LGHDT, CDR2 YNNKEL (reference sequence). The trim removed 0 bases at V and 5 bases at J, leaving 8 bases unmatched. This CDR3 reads CASSQERLAGMNEQYF. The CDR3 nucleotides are TGTGCCAGCAGCCAAGAGCGCCTAGCGGGAATGAACGAGCAGTACTTC.

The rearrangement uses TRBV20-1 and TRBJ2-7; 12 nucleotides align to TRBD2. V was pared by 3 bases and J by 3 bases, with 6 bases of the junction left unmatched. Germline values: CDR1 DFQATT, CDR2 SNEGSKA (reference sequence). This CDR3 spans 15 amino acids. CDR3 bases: TGCAGTGCTAGTGGCCTAGCGGGAGGGAGCTACGAGCAGTACTTC. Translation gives CSASGLAGGSYEQYF.

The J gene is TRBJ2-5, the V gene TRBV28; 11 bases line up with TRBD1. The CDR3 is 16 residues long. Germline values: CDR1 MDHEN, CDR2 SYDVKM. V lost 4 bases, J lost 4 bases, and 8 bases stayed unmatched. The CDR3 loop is CASSSDGTGGRETQYF. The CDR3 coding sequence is TGTGCCAGCAGTTCCGACGGGACAGGGGGACGAGAGACCCAGTACTTC.

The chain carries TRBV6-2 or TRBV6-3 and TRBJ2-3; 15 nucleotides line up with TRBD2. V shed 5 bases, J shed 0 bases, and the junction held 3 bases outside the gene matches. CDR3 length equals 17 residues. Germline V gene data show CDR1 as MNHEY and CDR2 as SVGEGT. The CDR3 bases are TGTGCCAGCAGTGTAGGGACTAGCGGGAGGAGCACAGATACGCAGTATTTT. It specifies CASSVGTSGRSTDTQYF.

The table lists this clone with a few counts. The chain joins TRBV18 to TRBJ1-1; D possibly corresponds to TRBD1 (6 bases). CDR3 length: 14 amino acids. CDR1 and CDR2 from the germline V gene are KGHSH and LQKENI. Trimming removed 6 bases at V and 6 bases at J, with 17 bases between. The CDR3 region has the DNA TGTGCCAGCTCCCCGGGACACCCTCCCGCTGAAGCTTTCTTT. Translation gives CASSPGHPPAEAFF. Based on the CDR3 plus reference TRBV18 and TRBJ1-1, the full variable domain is NAGVMQNPRHLVRRRGQEARLRCSPMKGHSHVYWYRQLPEEGLKFMVYLQKENIIDESGMPKERFSAEFPKEGPSILRIQQVVRGDSAAYFCASSPGHPPAEAFFGQGTRLTVV.

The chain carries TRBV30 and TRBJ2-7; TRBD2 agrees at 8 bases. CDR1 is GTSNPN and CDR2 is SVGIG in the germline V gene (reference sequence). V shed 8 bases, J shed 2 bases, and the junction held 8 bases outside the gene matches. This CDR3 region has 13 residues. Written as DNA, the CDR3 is TGTGCCGGACCGGGACTAGGGGCCTACGAGCAGTACTTC. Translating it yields CAGPGLGAYEQYF.

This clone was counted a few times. The CDR3 protein is CASTPPGAAEAFF. Here the CDR3 DNA reads TGTGCCAGCACTCCTCCCGGAGCGGCGGAAGCTTTCTTT. V is TRBV6-5 and J is TRBJ1-1; the D is unclear. The CDR3 covers 13 residues. With 7 bases removed from V and 8 bases from J, the gap between germline ends came to 17 bases. CDR1 MNHEY and CDR2 SVGAGI come from the germline V gene.

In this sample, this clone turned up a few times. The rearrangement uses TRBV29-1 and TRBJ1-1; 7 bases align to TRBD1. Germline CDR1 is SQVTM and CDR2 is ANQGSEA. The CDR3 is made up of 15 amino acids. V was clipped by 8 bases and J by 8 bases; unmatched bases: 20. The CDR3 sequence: CSTTGTAAFWKEAFF. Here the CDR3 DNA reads TGCAGCACGACCGGGACAGCGGCCTTCTGGAAAGAAGCTTTCTTT.

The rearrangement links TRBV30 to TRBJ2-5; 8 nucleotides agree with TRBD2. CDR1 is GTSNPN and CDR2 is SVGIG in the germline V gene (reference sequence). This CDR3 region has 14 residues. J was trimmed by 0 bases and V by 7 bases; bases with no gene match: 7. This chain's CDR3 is CASAGGRYQETQYF. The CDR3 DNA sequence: TGTGCCTCGGCGGGGGGCAGGTACCAAGAGACCCAGTACTTC.

The CDR3 DNA is TGTGCCAGCAGCATCACCCAGATGAACACTGAAGCTTTCTTT. The encoded protein is CASSITQMNTEAFF. The chain carries TRBV28 and TRBJ1-1; D not resolved. The CDR3 runs 14 residues. Germline V gene lookup returns CDR1 MDHEN and CDR2 SYDVKM. Trimming pared 6 bases from V and 0 bases from J, leaving 11 bases between.

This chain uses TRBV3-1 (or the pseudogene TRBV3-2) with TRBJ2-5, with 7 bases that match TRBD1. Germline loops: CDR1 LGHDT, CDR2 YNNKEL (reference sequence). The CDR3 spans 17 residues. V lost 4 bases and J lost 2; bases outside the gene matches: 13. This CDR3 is CASSPSLTGQIQETQYF. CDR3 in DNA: TGTGCCAGCAGCCCCTCGTTAACGGGACAGATACAAGAGACCCAGTACTTC.